The rows below give T cell receptor beta chains drawn from one sample of a study of cytomegalovirus exposure and HLA in healthy donors. TCRdb keeps only in-frame clones here, not all; method: immunoSEQ multiplex PCR. The table has about 180,000 clones, 76% seen once. Sequenced input: PBMCs. The receptor source for this set is a man younger than 35 in good health and CMV-seronegative. The CDR3 runs from the conserved cysteine through the conserved F or W. D genes are given only for firm matches. Clone size, where shown, is once, few, many, or a class for clones that have expanded.

V	size	J	D	DNA	CDR3
TRBV5-1	.	TRBJ1-2	.	TGCGCCAGCAGCTTGGACAGGGACCGACTTGGGGCGTATGGCTACACCTTC	CASSLDRDRLGAYGYTF
TRBV5-1	.	TRBJ2-7	.	TGCGCCAGCAGCTTGGGCTCAGGGGATTACGAGCAGTACTTC	CASSLGSGDYEQYF
TRBV18	.	TRBJ2-2	.	TGTGCCAGCTCACCCCTAGATGACAGCACCGGGGAGCTGTTTTTT	CASSPLDDSTGELFF
TRBV6-4	.	TRBJ1-5	.	TGTGCCAGCAGTGGTGCAGTAGAAAGAAGGTGTCGGAGGCCCCAGCATTTT	CASSGAVERRCRRPQHF
TRBV5-6	few	TRBJ2-5	TRBD2	TGTGCCAGCAGCTTTAGCGGGAGAGGGGAGACCCAGTACTTC	CASSFSGRGETQYF
TRBV29-1	.	TRBJ2-7	TRBD2	TGCAGCGTCTTAGCGGGGAGCTCCTACGAGCAGTACTTC	CSVLAGSSYEQYF
TRBV30	.	TRBJ1-1	TRBD1	TGTGCCTGGAGTGCGGACAGGGGGCTTTCTGAAGCTTTCTTT	CAWSADRGLSEAFF
TRBV15	.	TRBJ1-2	TRBD1	TGTGCCACCCACGTCACTGGGACAGTCAACTATGGCTACACCTTC	CATHVTGTVNYGYTF
TRBV6-5	.	TRBJ2-3	TRBD2	TGTGCCAGCGGGAGAGCGGGAGCGGGAAATACGCAGTATTTT	CASGRAGAGNTQYF
TRBV7-9	few	TRBJ2-7	.	TGTGCCAGCAGCCTCCCCTCCTACGAGCAGTACTTC	CASSLPSYEQYF
TRBV19	.	TRBJ1-1	.	TGTGCCAGTAGTTCGGGGGGGGGCATTGGCACTGAAGCTTTCTTT	CASSSGGGIGTEAFF
TRBV28	few	TRBJ1-2	.	TGTGCCAGCAGTTTATCGGAGGGGAGGTATGGCTACACCTTC	CASSLSEGRYGYTF
TRBV5-6	.	TRBJ2-7	TRBD2	TGTGCCAGCAGCTTTGGGACTAGCGGGGGCCTTGAGCAGTACTTC	CASSFGTSGGLEQYF
TRBV28	.	TRBJ1-1	TRBD1	TGTGCCAGCAGTTATTTGCCCGGCCAGGGGGACACTGAAGCTTTCTTT	CASSYLPGQGDTEAFF
TRBV5-8	.	TRBJ1-2	.	TGTGCCAGCAGCTTGTCAGGGGCCCTCGATTATGGCTACACCTTC	CASSLSGALDYGYTF
TRBV6-6	.	TRBJ2-7	TRBD2	TGTGCCAGCAGATGGACTAGCGGGGGGCTGACCTACGAGCAGTACTTC	CASRWTSGGLTYEQYF
TRBV5-1	.	TRBJ2-7	TRBD1	TGCGCCAGCGGGGACAGGGACCCATACGAGCAGTACTTC	CASGDRDPYEQYF
TRBV11-2	once	TRBJ2-2	TRBD1	TGTGCCAGCAGCTTTCGGACAGGAAACACCGGGGAGCTGTTTTTT	CASSFRTGNTGELFF
TRBV6-6	.	TRBJ2-7	.	TGTGCCAGCAGTTACACCCGGGACGAGCAGTACTTC	CASSYTRDEQYF
TRBV25-1	.	TRBJ2-7	TRBD1	TGTGCCAGCAGTGAATCGGCCGCGGGACAGGGGTCGTATAGCGAGCAGTACTTC	CASSESAAGQGSYSEQYF
TRBV27	once	TRBJ2-7	.	TGTGCCAGCAGTTTATTGGGGGGACTCTCCTACGAGCAGTACTTC	CASSLLGGLSYEQYF
TRBV7-3	.	TRBJ2-1	.	TGTGCCAGCAGCCCCCCGGGTAGAGGGGAGCAGTTCTTC	CASSPPGRGEQFF
TRBV7-9	.	TRBJ2-7	.	TGTGCCAGCAGCTTAGACGGGACCTACGAGCAGTACTTC	CASSLDGTYEQYF
TRBV4-2	.	TRBJ2-7	.	TGTGCCCGGCGGGCTAGCTCCTACGAGCAGTACTTC	CARRASSYEQYF
TRBV6-5	.	TRBJ2-5	TRBD1	TGTGCCAGCAGGAGGACAGGGGGCGGGAAGACCCAGTACTTC	CASRRTGGGKTQYF
TRBV5-1	few	TRBJ2-2	.	TGCGCCAGCAGTACGGTAGGGGGAACAATCGGGGAGCTGTTTTTT	CASSTVGGTIGELFF
TRBV5-1	.	TRBJ2-3	TRBD1	TGCGCCAGCAGCTCCTGGACAGGGAGAGGGGCAGATACGCAGTATTTT	CASSSWTGRGADTQYF
TRBV7-8	.	TRBJ1-1	TRBD1	TGTGCCAGCAGTCCCCGGGACAGGGGCTCGAACACTGAAGCTTTCTTT	CASSPRDRGSNTEAFF
TRBV15	.	TRBJ2-5	.	TGTGCCACCAGCAGAGACACCTCCGGGGAGACCCAGTACTTC	CATSRDTSGETQYF
TRBV28	.	TRBJ2-1	.	TGTGCCAGCAGATACCAGGGCAATGAGCAGTTCTTC	CASRYQGNEQFF